The next 17 T cell receptor beta chains were all read from a single sample in a study of metastatic and nonmetastatic thyroid tumors. No patient received treatment before thyroid surgery. MiXCR re-clonotyped the PCR reads for TCRdb. The sample has fewer than 100,000 clones, just under 15% seen once; the top ten hold about 3.9%. Sequenced material: blood. These receptors were collected from a female donor with papillary thyroid cancer or a benign thyroid nodule (not recorded which). Some clones in this sample may be carry-over from other donors' samples.

Ten or more counts support this clone. The chain uses TRBV6-5 and TRBJ2-2, with 7 bases fitting TRBD2. Per germline, CDR1 MNHEY and CDR2 SVGAGI. The CDR3 is made up of 15 amino acids. Trimming took 3 bases from V and 7 from J; bases not matched to a gene: 8. CDR3 amino acids: CASSYGGGLHGELFF. As DNA, the CDR3 is TGTGCCAGCAGTTATGGGGGGGGGTTACACGGGGAGCTGTTTTTT.

This clone was counted ten times or more. The chain links TRBV2 to TRBJ1-2, with no clear D. This CDR3 is 14 amino acids long. V was clipped by 6 bases and J by 0 bases, with 11 bases between them. Germline-derived CDR1 and CDR2 are SNHLY and FYNNEI. The CDR3 nucleotides are TGTGCCAGCAGAGCAGACAATACTAACTATGGCTACACCTTC. Amino acids: CASRADNTNYGYTF.

This clone was counted ten times or more. The chain has TRBV20-1 and TRBJ2-7; 10 bases are shared with TRBD1. Germline lookup yields CDR1 DFQATT and CDR2 SNEGSKA (reference sequence). Unmatched junction bases numbered 13, after V lost 8 bases and J lost 3 bases. The CDR3 sequence is 15 residues long. Written as DNA, the CDR3 is TGCAGTACCGAGTCCTACGGACAGGGGGGCTACGAGCAGTACTTC. Translated, it gives CSTESYGQGGYEQYF.

This clone was seen many times. The chain employs TRBV20-1 and TRBJ1-4; D is ambiguous. V was pared by 3 bases and J by 3 bases, with 5 bases between. In germline, CDR1 is DFQATT, CDR2 SNEGSKA (reference sequence). This CDR3 has 12 residues. CDR3 DNA sequence: TGCAGTGCTAGCGGGGCTAATGAAAAACTGTTTTTT. The encoded protein is CSASGANEKLFF.

In this sample, this clone turned up many times. Other DNA sequences in the sample encode the same CDR3. The chain joins TRBV20-1 to TRBJ2-3; D might be TRBD1 (5 bases). The V end was cut by 6 bases, the J end by 2 bases, with 9 bases between. The CDR3 consists of 12 residues. From germline, CDR1 is DFQATT and CDR2 SNEGSKA (reference sequence). Written as DNA, the CDR3 is TGCAGTGCGCCGGACAACACAGATACGCAGTATTTT. Amino acid sequence: CSAPDNTDTQYF.

This sequence joins TRBV4-1 and TRBJ2-7; 9 bases align to TRBD1. This CDR3 has 18 residues. Germline V gene lookup returns CDR1 MGHRA and CDR2 YSYEKL. Trimming cost V 4 bases and J 3 bases; bases outside gene matches: 16. CDR3 coding DNA: TGCGCCAGCAGCCGAATCGACTTAACAGGGGGCCAAGGCTACGAGCAGTACTTC. It encodes CASSRIDLTGGQGYEQYF.

In its sample, this clone was seen many times. J is TRBJ1-1 and V is TRBV27, with 8 bases aligning to TRBD1. This CDR3 contains 14 residues. V lost 5 bases to trimming and J lost 3 bases; unmatched junction nucleotides: 5. Germline V gene data show CDR1 as MNHEY and CDR2 as SMNVEV (reference sequence). The CDR3 bases are TGTGCCAGCAGTCAGGAGACAGGGGACACTGAAGCTTTCTTT. This codes for CASSQETGDTEAFF.

In regard to this clone: A much larger clone is a single base away; this may be a read error. The chain recombines TRBV11-1 with TRBJ1-2; D possibly corresponds to TRBD1 (6 bases). V lost 5 bases to trimming and J lost 5 bases, with 24 bases between them. Germline V gives CDR1 SGHAT, CDR2 FQDESV (reference sequence). The CDR3 length is 17 residues. The CDR3 DNA reads as TGTGCCAGCAGCCCTGCCACCGGACAGCGCACTGTTTATGGCTACACCTTC. Translating gives CASSPATGQRTVYGYTF.

The table lists this clone with many counts. This chain connects TRBV11-2 to TRBJ2-3; 10 bases agree with TRBD2. The V segment lost 0 bases and the J segment 2 bases; nucleotides outside the gene matches: 8. This CDR3 contains 18 residues. Germline CDR1 is SGHAT and CDR2 is FQNNGV. The CDR3 DNA follows: TGTGCCAGCAGCTTAGACGTGGGGCTAGCGGGGGACACAGATACGCAGTATTTT. This sequence encodes CASSLDVGLAGDTDTQYF.

This clone was counted at least ten times. The V call is TRBV19, the J call TRBJ1-1; no clear D. Germline CDR1 is LNHDA and CDR2 is SQIVND (reference sequence). CDR3 length: 14 residues. V shed 7 bases and J shed 1 base, with 13 bases lying between them. CDR3 nucleotides: TGTGCCAGTAAGTTGAGGGCGAAGAACACTGAAGCTTTCTTT. Its translation: CASKLRAKNTEAFF.

This clone was detected many times. The chain couples TRBV19 to TRBJ2-3, with 7 bases fitting TRBD1. CDR1 is LNHDA and CDR2 is SQIVND in the germline V gene (reference sequence). After removal of 3 bases from V and 2 bases from J, the junction contained 2 bases not matched to a gene. This CDR3 is built from 14 residues. The CDR3 DNA follows: TGTGCCAGTAGTATGGACAGGTTCACAGATACGCAGTATTTT. Its translation: CASSMDRFTDTQYF.

This clone was detected ten times or more. The rearrangement joins TRBV6-1 to TRBJ2-2; D is unclear. The CDR3 is 14 amino acids. CDR1 MNHNS and CDR2 SASEGT come from the germline V gene. The V end lost 3 bases, the J end lost 5 bases, and 10 bases lay between the germline ends. The CDR3 here is CASSDRSPTGELFF. CDR3 DNA: TGTGCCAGCAGTGATCGCTCCCCAACCGGGGAGCTGTTTTTT.

This clone came up many times. The J gene is TRBJ1-2, the V gene TRBV6-5, with D uncertain. Germline V gene sequence: CDR1 MNHEY, CDR2 SVGAGI. Trimming cost V 2 bases and J 2 bases, with 15 bases left between them. The CDR3 totals 16 residues. This CDR3 is CASSYGSHNLNYGYTF. The CDR3 DNA reads as TGTGCCAGCAGTTACGGCAGCCACAACCTCAACTATGGCTACACCTTC.

The table lists this clone with many counts. The rearrangement joins TRBV9 to TRBJ2-2; D is unclear. Germline V gene sequence: CDR1 SGDLS, CDR2 YYNGEE. Trimming shortened V by 0 bases and J by 7 bases, and 4 bases separated the two germline ends. This CDR3 contains 12 residues. CDR3 loop: CASSVEGGELFF. The CDR3 DNA reads as TGTGCCAGCAGCGTAGAAGGCGGGGAGCTGTTTTTT. The full variable domain, completed using reference TRBV9 and TRBJ2-2, is DSGVTQTPKHLITATGQRVTLRCSPRSGDLSVYWYQQSLDQGLQFLIQYYNGEERAKGNILERFSAQQFPDLHSELNLSSLELGDSALYFCASSVEGGELFFGEGSRLTVL.

The sample holds many counts of this clone. This sequence joins TRBV9 and TRBJ2-7; D is unclear. Trimming pared 0 bases from V and 6 bases from J, leaving 13 bases between. This CDR3 is built from 14 residues. Germline-derived CDR1 and CDR2 are SGDLS and YYNGEE. CDR3 sequence (DNA): TGTGCCAGCAGCGTAGGGGCCTGGGCTCCCGAGCAGTACTTC. This sequence encodes CASSVGAWAPEQYF. The full variable domain, completed using reference TRBV9 and TRBJ2-7, is DSGVTQTPKHLITATGQRVTLRCSPRSGDLSVYWYQQSLDQGLQFLIQYYNGEERAKGNILERFSAQQFPDLHSELNLSSLELGDSALYFCASSVGAWAPEQYFGPGTRLTVT.

This clone was counted between two and nine times. One base away lies a much larger clone, so this may be a sequencing read error. This chain links TRBV20-1 with TRBJ2-6; tentatively, D is TRBD1 or TRBD2 (6 bases each). Germline lookup yields CDR1 DFQATT and CDR2 SNEGSKA (reference sequence). CDR3 length equals 17 residues. As DNA, the CDR3 is TGCAGTGCTTCCCCTCCGGGGGCAAGCTCTGGGTCCAACGTCCTGACTTTC. Translating gives CSASPPGASSGSNVLTF.

This clone came up a few times. A much larger clone differs from this one at a single base, so this may be a read error. This chain connects TRBV7-2 to TRBJ2-6; no clear D. The V end was cut by 2 bases, the J end by 11 bases, with 13 bases between. Germline CDR1 SGHTA, CDR2 FQGNSA. CDR3 size: 14 residues. For the CDR3, the DNA is TGTGCCAGCAGCTTATGTAACAGCCAGGACGTCCTGACTTTC. This translates into CASSLCNSQDVLTF. Combining the CDR3 with reference TRBV7-2 and TRBJ2-6 gives the whole variable domain GAGVSQSPSNKVTEKGKDVELRCDPISGHTALYWYRQSLGQGLEFLIYFQGNSAPDKSGLPSDRFSAERTGGSVSTLTIQRTQQEDSAVYLCASSLCNSQDVLTFGAGSRLTVL.